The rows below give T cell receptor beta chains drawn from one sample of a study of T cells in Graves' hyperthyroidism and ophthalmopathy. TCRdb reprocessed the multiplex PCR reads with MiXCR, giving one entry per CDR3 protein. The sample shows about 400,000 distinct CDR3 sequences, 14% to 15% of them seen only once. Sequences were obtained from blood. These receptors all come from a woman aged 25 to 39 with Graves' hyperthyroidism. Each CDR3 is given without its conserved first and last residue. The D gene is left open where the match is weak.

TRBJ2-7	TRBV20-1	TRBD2	SVTTSGSYEQY
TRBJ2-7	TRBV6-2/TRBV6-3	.	ATSRQTKTYEQY
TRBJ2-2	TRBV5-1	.	ASKGDGRANTGELF
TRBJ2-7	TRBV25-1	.	TSSPTEGSQEQY
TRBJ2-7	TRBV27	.	ASSLVNSYEQY
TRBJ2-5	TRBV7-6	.	ASSPPFSEFQETQY
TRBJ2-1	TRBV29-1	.	SVWLRGAWLPNEQF
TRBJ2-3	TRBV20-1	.	SARDHRRSTDTQY
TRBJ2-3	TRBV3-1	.	ASSPLKLQLDTQY
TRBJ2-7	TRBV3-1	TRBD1	ASSQDETGGVYEQY
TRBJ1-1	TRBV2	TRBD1	ASRDRGPWTTEAF
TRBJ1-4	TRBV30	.	ARNREGRDEKLF
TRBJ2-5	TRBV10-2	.	ATQGPQETQY
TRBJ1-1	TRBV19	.	ASIKQGSQAF
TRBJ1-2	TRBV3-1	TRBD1	ASSQRGDSEGYT
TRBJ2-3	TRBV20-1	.	SAQGGQIRDTQY
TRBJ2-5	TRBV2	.	ACLYRPSETQY
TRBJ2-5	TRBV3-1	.	ASSQAQGGRETQY
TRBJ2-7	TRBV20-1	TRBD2	SARDPTSVFYEQY
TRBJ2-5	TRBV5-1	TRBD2	ASSLGLAEGGETQY
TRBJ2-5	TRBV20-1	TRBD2	SAPHGGSETQY
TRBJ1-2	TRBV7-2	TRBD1	ASSSYRGMGYGYT
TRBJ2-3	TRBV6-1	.	ASILAGPPTDTQY
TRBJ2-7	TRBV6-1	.	ASTESHPAYEQY
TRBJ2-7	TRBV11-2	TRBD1	ASRDRDRAYEQY
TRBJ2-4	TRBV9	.	ASIQGLGAKNIQY
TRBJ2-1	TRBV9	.	ASSVGWDEQF
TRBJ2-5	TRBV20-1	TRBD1	SASPEGARETQY
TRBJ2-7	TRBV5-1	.	ASSPPPVYDSYEQY
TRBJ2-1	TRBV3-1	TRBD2	ASTGTNPHNGQF
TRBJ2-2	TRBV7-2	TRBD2	ASSSGLAGVRNTGELF
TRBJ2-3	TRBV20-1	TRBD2	SADGKPAGGGTDTQY
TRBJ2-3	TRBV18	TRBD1	ASFLDRGLSDTQY
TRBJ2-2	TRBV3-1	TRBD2	ASSQWGLAGNTGELF
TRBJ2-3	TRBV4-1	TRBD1	ASSSTGANTDTQY
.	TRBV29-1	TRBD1	SGQGLDTGAF
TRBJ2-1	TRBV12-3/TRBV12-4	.	ASSFAHNEQF
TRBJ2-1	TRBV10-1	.	ASSSQGGANEQF
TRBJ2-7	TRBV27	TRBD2	ASSTSLAGATYEQY
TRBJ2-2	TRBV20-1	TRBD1	SATRPGTGNTGELF
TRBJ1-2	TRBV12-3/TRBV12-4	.	ASSSGKGGYT
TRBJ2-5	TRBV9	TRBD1	ASSVGTGEETQY
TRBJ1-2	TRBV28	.	ASSLTGALYGYT
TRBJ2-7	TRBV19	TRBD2	ASSYTWTSAYEQY
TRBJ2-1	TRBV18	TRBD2	ASSPRLASGSYNEQF
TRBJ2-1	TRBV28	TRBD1	ASSFSRTGQNEQF